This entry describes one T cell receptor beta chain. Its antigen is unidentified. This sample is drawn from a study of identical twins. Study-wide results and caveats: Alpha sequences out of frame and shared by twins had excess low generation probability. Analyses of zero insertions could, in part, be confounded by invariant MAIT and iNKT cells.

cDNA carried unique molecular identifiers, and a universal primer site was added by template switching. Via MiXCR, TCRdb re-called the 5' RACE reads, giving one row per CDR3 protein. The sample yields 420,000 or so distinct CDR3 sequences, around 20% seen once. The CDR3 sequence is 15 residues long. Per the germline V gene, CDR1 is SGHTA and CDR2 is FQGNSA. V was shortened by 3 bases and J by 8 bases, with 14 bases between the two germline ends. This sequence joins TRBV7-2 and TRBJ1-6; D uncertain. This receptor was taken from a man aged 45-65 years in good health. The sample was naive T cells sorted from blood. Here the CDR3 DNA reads TGTGCCAGCAGCTTCCAATTGAGCTTGCATTCACCCCTCCACTTT. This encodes CASSFQLSLHSPLHF.